The 5 T cell receptor beta chains given below trace back to one sample, sequenced in a study of early T cells in non-severe SARS-CoV-2 infection. TCRdb used MiXCR to reprocess the 5' RACE reads, holding one entry per CDR3 protein. The data contain 40,000 to 60,000 distinct CDR3 sequences, roughly 7.7% of them singletons. Sequencing input: whole blood. The receptors were sampled from an adult who was a healthcare worker with PCR-confirmed SARS-CoV-2 infection or an uninfected control (not recorded which).

The table lists this clonotype with a few counts. The J gene is TRBJ1-1, the V gene TRBV12-3 or TRBV12-4, with D maybe TRBD1 (5 bases). The CDR3 is 15 residues long. Trimming left V 2 bases short and J 0 bases short, with 10 bases between. CDR3 loop: CASSLSARVNTEAFF. The CDR3 DNA reads as TGTGCCAGCAGTTTATCTGCCAGGGTGAACACTGAAGCTTTCTTT.

In this sample, this clonotype turned up many times. In nucleotides, the CDR3 is TGTGCCATCAGTGCCGGGACACCCAATTCACCCCTCCACTTT. Protein: CAISAGTPNSPLHF. The chain recombines TRBV10-3 with TRBJ1-6; maybe TRBD1 (6 bases). The germline V and J ends were trimmed by 4 bases and 7 bases, with 11 bases remaining between them. This CDR3 is built from 14 residues. Germline loops: CDR1 ENHRY, CDR2 SYGVKD.

This clonotype was seen at least ten times. The V and J genes are TRBV20-1 and TRBJ2-7, with unresolved D. The germline V and J ends were trimmed by 3 bases and 5 bases, with 8 bases remaining between them. Germline lookup yields CDR1 DFQATT and CDR2 SNEGSKA (reference sequence). This CDR3 is built from 11 residues. CDR3 amino acids: CSARFGNEQYF. In DNA, the CDR3 is TGCAGTGCTAGGTTCGGTAACGAGCAGTACTTC.

The table lists this clonotype with many counts. The chain recombines TRBV4-1 with TRBJ2-2; D perhaps matches TRBD1 (5 bases). Germline CDR1 is MGHRA and CDR2 is YSYEKL. The V and J ends lost 4 bases and 4 bases respectively, with 16 bases between them. The CDR3 length is 16 residues. The CDR3, as DNA: TGCGCCAGCAGCCGTACCGTCAGGGTTGTCACCGGGGAGCTGTTTTTT. It is translated as CASSRTVRVVTGELFF.

The J gene is TRBJ1-4, the V gene TRBV30; 8 bases line up with TRBD1. Germline trimming cut 3 bases from V and 5 bases from J; bases unmatched to any gene: 5. The CDR3 totals 14 residues. Germline assignment: CDR1 GTSNPN and CDR2 SVGIG (reference sequence). Written as DNA, the CDR3 is TGTGCCTGGAGGCCCGACAGGGGCAATGAAAAACTGTTTTTT. Protein: CAWRPDRGNEKLFF.